This T cell receptor beta chain derives from a study of cytotoxic CD8 clonotypes in ibrutinib-treated CLL. For the study at large: Researchers reported 11 relapsed/refractory and some 14 treatment-naive patients, 17 of them IGHV unmutated. Mean per-sample yields comprised roughly 260,000 productive templates and around 92,000 productive rearrangements. Study outcomes and limitations: Baseline clonality exceeded age-matched healthy donors and tracked circulating CD8+ T-cell counts.

This CDR3 has 17 amino acids. After removal of 0 bases from V and 4 bases from J, the junction contained 4 bases not matched to a gene. Germline V CDR1 and CDR2: SGHAT, FQNNGV. Clones were sequenced by immunoSEQ multiplex PCR, and TCRdb holds only the in-frame ones, with some missing. Found here are about 160,000 clones, about 80% of them singletons; the top ten hold roughly 1.9%. Turning to this clone: Its antigen is unidentified.

The sequence was collected from a human donor with chronic lymphocytic leukemia. Sequencing used PBMCs, obtained after 12 months of ibrutinib treatment. The chain is built from TRBV11-2 and TRBJ2-2; 11 bases are shared with TRBD2. The CDR3 sequence: CASSLDLAGGATGELFF. The CDR3 nucleotides are TGTGCCAGCAGCTTAGATCTAGCGGGAGGAGCCACCGGGGAGCTGTTTTTT.